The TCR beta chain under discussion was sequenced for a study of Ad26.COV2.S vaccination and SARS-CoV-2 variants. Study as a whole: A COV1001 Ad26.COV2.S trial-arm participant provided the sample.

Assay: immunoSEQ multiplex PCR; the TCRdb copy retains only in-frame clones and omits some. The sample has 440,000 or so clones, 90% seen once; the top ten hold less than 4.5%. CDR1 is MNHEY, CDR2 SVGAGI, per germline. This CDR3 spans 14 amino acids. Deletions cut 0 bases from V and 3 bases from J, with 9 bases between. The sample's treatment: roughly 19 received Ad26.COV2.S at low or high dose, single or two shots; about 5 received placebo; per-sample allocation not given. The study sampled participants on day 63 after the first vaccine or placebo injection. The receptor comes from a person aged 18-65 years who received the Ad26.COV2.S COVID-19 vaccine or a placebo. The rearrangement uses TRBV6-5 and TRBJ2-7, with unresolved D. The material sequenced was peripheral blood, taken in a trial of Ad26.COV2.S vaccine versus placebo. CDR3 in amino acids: CASSYSSSFYEQYF. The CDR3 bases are TGTGCCAGCAGTTACTCGAGTAGTTTCTACGAGCAGTACTTC.